These 28 T cell receptor beta chains were all obtained from the same sample, sequenced in a study of T cells in tuberculosis. Produced via immunoSEQ multiplex PCR; TCRdb's table is partial and in-frame only. Among approximately 34,000 clones listed, around 93% were seen once. Time point of the sample: new active TB diagnosis, blood taken before or within 7 days of starting treatment. Sequenced here: PBMCs, sampled at tuberculosis diagnosis. The receptor source for this set is an adult with tuberculosis.

J is TRBJ2-5 and V is TRBV5-4; perhaps TRBD2 as D (6 bases). The germline V gene encodes CDR1 SGHNT and CDR2 YYREEE (reference sequence). This CDR3 spans 14 amino acids. V gave up 0 bases and J gave up 5 bases, with 11 bases separating them. The DNA for the CDR3 is TGTGCCAGCAGCTTGGAGGAGGGGAGGGAGACCCAGTACTTC. It yields the protein CASSLEEGRETQYF.

The chain's CDR3 is CASTDRGRQNTEAFF. CDR3 coding DNA: TGTGCCAGTACCGACAGGGGGCGGCAGAACACTGAAGCTTTCTTT. The chain links TRBV19 to TRBJ1-1; 10 nucleotides align to TRBD1. The CDR3 length is 15 residues. J was trimmed by 1 base and V by 7 bases; bases with no gene match: 6. CDR1 is LNHDA, CDR2 SQIVND, per germline (reference sequence).

The chain carries TRBV10-1 and TRBJ1-6, with D unresolved. Germline assignment: CDR1 WNHNN and CDR2 SYGVQD (reference sequence). The CDR3 totals 13 residues. Trimming removed 5 bases at V and 7 bases at J, with 9 bases between. Here the CDR3 DNA reads TGCGCCAGCAGTACAAGGGAGAATTCACCCCTCCACTTT. Translated: CASSTRENSPLHF.

The genes are TRBV5-6 and TRBJ1-1; no reliable D call. Trimming took 0 bases from V and 1 from J, leaving 7 bases between them. CDR1 is SGHDT and CDR2 is YYEEEE in the germline V gene. This CDR3 is 14 amino acids long. CDR3 sequence reads: CASSLAAGNTEAFF. Written as DNA, the CDR3 is TGTGCCAGCAGCTTGGCCGCGGGGAACACTGAAGCTTTCTTT.

V and J are TRBV5-1 and TRBJ2-6, with a weak D call TRBD1 (7 bases). The V gene lost 3 bases and the J gene lost 1 base, with 20 bases spanning the gap. This CDR3 has 19 amino acids. Looked up from germline, CDR1 is SGHRS and CDR2 is YFSETQ. In DNA, the CDR3 is TGCGCCAGCAGCTCCGCAGCGCGGGGACAGCCTTCTGGGGCCAACGTCCTGACTTTC. Its translation is CASSSAARGQPSGANVLTF.

V is TRBV10-1 and J is TRBJ2-5, with TRBD1 matching over 7 bases. Germline trimming cut 5 bases from V and 2 bases from J; bases unmatched to any gene: 11. Germline V gene sequence: CDR1 WNHNN, CDR2 SYGVQD (reference sequence). The CDR3 is 16 amino acids. The CDR3 is CASSRYGTAPQETQYF. The CDR3 nucleotides read TGCGCCAGCAGTAGATACGGGACAGCTCCTCAAGAGACCCAGTACTTC.

In DNA, the CDR3 is TGTGCCAGCAGCGCCGCCGGGACAGTCAATGAGCAGTTCTTC. Its protein is CASSAAGTVNEQFF. The gene calls are TRBV7-2 and TRBJ2-1; 7 positions match TRBD1. V gave up 5 bases and J gave up 6 bases; unmatched junction bases: 7. Germline CDR1 SGHTA, CDR2 FQGNSA. The CDR3 runs 14 residues.

The V gene is TRBV10-2, the J gene TRBJ2-3, with D tentatively TRBD1 (5 bases). The CDR3 spans 12 residues. Germline values: CDR1 WSHSY, CDR2 SAAADI. With 7 bases removed from V and 5 bases from J, the gap between germline ends came to 10 bases. The CDR3 sequence: CASTPRGDTQYF. CDR3 sequence (DNA): TGCGCCAGCACCCCAAGGGGAGATACGCAGTATTTT.

V usage is TRBV4-1 and J usage is TRBJ2-3, with D uncertain. The germline V gene has CDR1 MGHRA and CDR2 YSYEKL. Trimming removed 0 bases at V and 0 bases at J, with 7 bases between. The CDR3 length is 15 residues. The CDR3 DNA sequence: TGCGCCAGCAGCCAAGATAGTGCGAGCACAGATACGCAGTATTTT. Protein: CASSQDSASTDTQYF.

This clone was recorded once. This sequence joins TRBV6-5 and TRBJ1-5; TRBD1 agrees at 8 bases. This CDR3 spans 15 amino acids. Germline V gene sequence: CDR1 MNHEY, CDR2 SVGAGI. The junction had 4 bases not matched to a gene; V was cut back by 4 bases and J by 2 bases. The CDR3 DNA reads as TGTGCCAGCAGTTCTCAGGGGGCGGGCAATCAGCCCCAGCATTTT. Its protein product is CASSSQGAGNQPQHF.

This chain connects TRBV19 to TRBJ2-7, with D perhaps matching TRBD2 (7 bases). Germline loops: CDR1 LNHDA, CDR2 SQIVND (reference sequence). The V end lost 10 bases, the J end lost 6 bases, and 25 bases lay between the germline ends. The CDR3 is 15 residues long. This CDR3 is CANPLLAGARCEQYV. As DNA, the CDR3 is TGTGCCAACCCACTCTTGGCGGGGGCGCGTTGCGAGCAGTACGTC.

The chain links TRBV28 to TRBJ2-7; 9 nucleotides agree with TRBD1. After removal of 5 bases from V and 2 bases from J, the junction contained 1 base not matched to a gene. Germline loops: CDR1 MDHEN, CDR2 SYDVKM. The CDR3 contains 13 residues. CDR3 bases: TGTGCCAGCAGTACAGGGGGCCCCTACGAGCAGTACGTC. Its translation is CASSTGGPYEQYV.

The V and J genes are TRBV6-1 and TRBJ2-2; 10 bases line up with TRBD2. From germline, CDR1 is MNHNS and CDR2 SASEGT. V lost 6 bases to trimming and J lost 1 base; unmatched junction nucleotides: 2. The CDR3 length is 15 residues. The CDR3 loop reads CASRASGGNTGELFF. The CDR3 coding sequence is TGTGCCAGCAGGGCTAGCGGGGGGAACACCGGGGAGCTGTTTTTT.

The rearrangement links TRBV4-1 to TRBJ1-4; the D gene is possibly TRBD1 (5 bases). The germline V and J ends were trimmed by 0 bases and 1 base, with 9 bases remaining between them. The CDR3 extends over 16 amino acids. Germline values: CDR1 MGHRA, CDR2 YSYEKL. CDR3 in DNA: TGCGCCAGCAGCCAAGAGGGTCAGGGAACTAATGAAAAACTGTTTTTT. It codes for CASSQEGQGTNEKLFF.

The rearrangement uses TRBV18 and TRBJ2-3; no definite D call. Trimming pared 0 bases from V and 5 bases from J, leaving 6 bases between. CDR1 is KGHSH, CDR2 LQKENI, per germline. CDR3 size: 13 residues. In DNA form, the CDR3 reads TGTGCCAGCTCACCACCGTCTATAGATACGCAGTATTTT. Its protein product is CASSPPSIDTQYF.

The rearrangement joins TRBV6-5 to TRBJ1-6; D is perhaps TRBD1 (5 bases). Germline lookup yields CDR1 MNHEY and CDR2 SVGAGI. The CDR3 runs to 12 residues. V was trimmed by 6 bases and J by 10 bases, leaving 10 bases between them. The CDR3 DNA sequence: TGTGCCAGCAGCCCCAGGGCCTCACCCCTCCACTTT. As protein: CASSPRASPLHF.

This chain connects TRBV4-2 to TRBJ1-1; 11 bases map to TRBD1. Germline-derived CDR1 and CDR2 are LGHNA and YNFKEQ. The CDR3 has 16 amino acids. The V segment lost 4 bases and the J segment 0 bases; nucleotides outside the gene matches: 4. For the CDR3, the DNA is TGTGCCAGCAGCCCGGGACAGGGGGATATGAACACTGAAGCTTTCTTT. The encoded protein is CASSPGQGDMNTEAFF.

This rearrangement joins TRBV5-6 to TRBJ1-2, with 9 bases aligning to TRBD1. Germline assignment: CDR1 SGHDT and CDR2 YYEEEE. This CDR3 has 16 amino acids. Germline trimming cut 7 bases from V and 8 bases from J; bases unmatched to any gene: 18. The CDR3 DNA reads as TGTGCCAGCGTACAGGGGGCTGGGAGTAGGGGCGGAGGCTACACCTTC. Encoded protein: CASVQGAGSRGGGYTF.

The CDR3 spells CASSFISRGNYNEQFF. CDR3 DNA: TGTGCCAGCAGTTTTATCTCTCGCGGAAACTACAATGAGCAGTTCTTC. The V call is TRBV27, the J call TRBJ2-1; no firm D call. Germline CDR1 and CDR2: MNHEY and SMNVEV (reference sequence). V was trimmed by 3 bases and J by 3 bases, leaving 15 bases between them. The CDR3 length is 16 residues.

This chain uses TRBV7-2 with TRBJ2-3; 8 bases fit TRBD1. In germline, CDR1 is SGHTA, CDR2 FQGNSA. Trimming cost V 5 bases and J 1 base; bases outside gene matches: 8. This CDR3 spans 16 amino acids. The CDR3 sequence is CASSPTGGVGTDTQYF. The DNA of the CDR3 is TGTGCCAGCAGCCCCACAGGGGGAGTTGGCACAGATACGCAGTATTTT.

This clone was observed a single time. The chain has TRBV4-1 and TRBJ1-1, with D maybe TRBD1 (6 bases). This CDR3 has 14 residues. In germline, CDR1 is MGHRA, CDR2 YSYEKL. Trimming shortened V by 0 bases and J by 7 bases, and 12 bases separated the two germline ends. The CDR3 nucleotides read TGCGCCAGCAGCCAAGATCAGGGGACTAGTGAAGCTTTCTTT. This codes for CASSQDQGTSEAFF.

The chain employs TRBV10-2 and TRBJ2-7; D perhaps matches TRBD2 (5 bases). The CDR3 totals 13 residues. Germline CDR1 WSHSY, CDR2 SAAADI. V lost 3 bases and J lost 0, with 6 bases in between. For the CDR3, the DNA is TGCGCCAGCAGTGACGGGAACTCCTACGAGCAGTACTTC. This codes for CASSDGNSYEQYF.

V is TRBV30 and J is TRBJ1-4; D is uncertain. The CDR3 has 13 residues. Trimming left V 0 bases short and J 7 bases short, with 9 bases between. Germline values: CDR1 GTSNPN, CDR2 SVGIG (reference sequence). CDR3 region: CAWSVSVAEKLFF. The CDR3 nucleotides read TGTGCCTGGAGTGTGTCGGTAGCTGAAAAACTGTTTTTT.

The rearrangement joins TRBV11-2 to TRBJ1-2; D remains unclear. Trimming shortened V by 3 bases and J by 5 bases, and 7 bases separated the two germline ends. Germline loops: CDR1 SGHAT, CDR2 FQNNGV. The length of the CDR3 is 12 residues. The CDR3, as DNA: TGTGCCAGCAGCTTTACAGCTTATGGCTACACCTTC. Translation gives CASSFTAYGYTF.

V usage is TRBV2 and J usage is TRBJ1-1, with a tentative D call TRBD1 (5 bases). This CDR3 is 16 amino acids long. V lost 4 bases and J lost 5, with 20 bases in between. In germline, CDR1 is SNHLY, CDR2 FYNNEI. The CDR3 nucleotides read TGTGCCAGCAGTGCCGCTCGCGGGGGTGGCAAAACTGAAGCTTTCTTT. Its protein is CASSAARGGGKTEAFF.

V and J are TRBV19 and TRBJ2-2; 8 bases line up with TRBD1. The ends lost 6 bases at V and 6 bases at J; junction bases unmatched: 9. Germline assignment: CDR1 LNHDA and CDR2 SQIVND (reference sequence). The CDR3 consists of 15 residues. CDR3 sequence reads: CASSHGQGRAGELFF. CDR3 nucleotides: TGTGCCAGTAGCCATGGACAGGGTAGGGCCGGGGAGCTGTTTTTT.

The chain recombines TRBV28 with TRBJ1-3; no firm D call. Trimming shortened V by 10 bases and J by 1 base, and 8 bases separated the two germline ends. The CDR3 runs to 12 residues. Germline V gives CDR1 MDHEN, CDR2 SYDVKM. CDR3 coding DNA: TGTGCCACTTCGACTTCTGGAAACACCATATATTTT. It specifies CATSTSGNTIYF.

The rearrangement joins TRBV30 to TRBJ2-4; D may be TRBD1 (6 bases). In germline, CDR1 is GTSNPN, CDR2 SVGIG (reference sequence). The CDR3 length is 14 residues. V lost 0 bases, J lost 4 bases, and 10 bases lay in between. CDR3 loop: CAWSVLGQKNIQYF. CDR3 nucleotide sequence: TGTGCCTGGAGTGTACTGGGACAAAAAAACATTCAGTACTTC.